This T cell receptor (beta chain) was observed in a study of CD8 T cells in ankylosing spondylitis. Study observations and caveats: Within matched ankylosing spondylitis synovial fluid, disease-linked clones were reportedly significantly enriched. Past studies reported some motif variants in reactive arthritis synovial fluid and blood. It appeared that ankylosing spondylitis blood was characterized by a TCR beta motif of several highly homologous variants.

Researchers built TCR beta libraries using quantitative 5'-RACE with molecular barcodes. A single record per CDR3 protein comes from TCRdb applying MiXCR to the 5' RACE reads. The sample consists of 800,000 to 900,000 distinct CDR3 sequences, around 11% of them appearing once. About this clonotype: The antigen remains unidentified.

The specimen was blood, either unsorted or a sorted T cell fraction (not recorded which). This TCR was sampled from a male donor with ankylosing spondylitis.

The CDR3 is CASTPYRAKETQYF. Here the CDR3 DNA reads TGTGCCAGCACCCCATACCGGGCCAAAGAGACCCAGTACTTC. The V gene is TRBV7-2, the J gene TRBJ2-5; D ambiguous. Trimming shortened V by 7 bases and J by 3 bases, and 15 bases separated the two germline ends. CDR1 is SGHTA, CDR2 FQGNSA, per germline. This CDR3 spans 14 amino acids. The complete variable domain, with remaining parts taken from reference TRBV7-2 and TRBJ2-5, reads GAGVSQSPSNKVTEKGKDVELRCDPISGHTALYWYRQSLGQGLEFLIYFQGNSAPDKSGLPSDRFSAERTGGSVSTLTIQRTQQEDSAVYLCASTPYRAKETQYFGPGTRLLVL.